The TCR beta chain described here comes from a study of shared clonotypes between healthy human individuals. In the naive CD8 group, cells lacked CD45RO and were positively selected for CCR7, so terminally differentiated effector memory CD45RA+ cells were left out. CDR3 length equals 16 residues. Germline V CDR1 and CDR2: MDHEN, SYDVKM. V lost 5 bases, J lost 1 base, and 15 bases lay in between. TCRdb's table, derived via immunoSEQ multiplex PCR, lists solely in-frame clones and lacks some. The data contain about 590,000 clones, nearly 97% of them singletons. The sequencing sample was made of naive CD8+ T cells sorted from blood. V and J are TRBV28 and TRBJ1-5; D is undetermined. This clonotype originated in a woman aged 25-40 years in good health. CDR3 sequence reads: CASSPFRGGSNQPQHF. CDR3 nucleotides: TGTGCCAGCAGTCCGTTTCGGGGTGGGAGCAATCAGCCCCAGCATTTT.